This TCR beta chain stems from a study of beta chain features in type 1 diabetes. Across the whole study: Age, gender and cell yields were alike across patients and healthy donors. Study-wide points: In type 1 diabetes patients, VDJ junctions had fewer insertions; deletions at these junctions were more frequent. TCRB CDR3s were moderately but significantly shorter in Type 1 diabetes patients in all four CD4+ subsets.

Expressed TCRB transcripts were sequenced because the isolated RNA had all been reverse transcribed beforehand. Read counts averaged roughly 3.7 million for samples of naive, central memory and regulatory T cells. The repertoire was sequenced with immunoSEQ multiplex PCR; TCRdb's copy has only in-frame clones and lacks some. The repertoire consists of some 350,000 clones, with roughly a tenth occurring once and the leading ten covering about 0.6%. To note about this clone: Its target is unknown.

The CDR3 extends over 17 amino acids. V trimming: 2 bases; J trimming: 4 bases; junction bases outside the gene matches: 11. In germline, CDR1 is LGHNA, CDR2 YSLEER. The sequence derives from a man younger than 40 with type 1 diabetes. V gene TRBV4-3 combines with J gene TRBJ1-5, with 7 bases aligning to TRBD1. Sequencing input: central memory CD4+ T cells from blood. In nucleotides, the CDR3 is TGCGCCAGCAGCCAATCATATACGACAGGGATTAATCAGCCCCAGCATTTT. Translated, it gives CASSQSYTTGINQPQHF.